A selection of T cell receptor beta chains follows, all from one sample in a study of blood T cell repertoires in COVID-19. Generated by immunoSEQ multiplex PCR, the TCRdb table keeps only in-frame clones and is missing some. The repertoire holds 95,000 to 110,000 clones, with 84% as singletons. Sequenced input: peripheral blood. The receptor source for this set is a human donor in a cohort sampled during active COVID-19. CDR3s include the opening cysteine and the closing phenylalanine or tryptophan. Each record gives: V gene, J gene, D gene, clone size, CDR3 DNA, CDR3 protein. A D gene is named only where the DNA matches it firmly. Where a row states a size, it is once, few, many or the class of an expanded clone; other rows omit it.

TRBV28	TRBJ1-1	-	few	TGTGCCAGCAGCCCGACGGGAGATCCAAACACTGAAGCTTTCTTT	CASSPTGDPNTEAFF
TRBV2	TRBJ2-2	TRBD2	few	TGTGCCAGCAGTGACCCGGGACTAGTCACCGGGGAGCTGTTTTTT	CASSDPGLVTGELFF
TRBV12-3/TRBV12-4	TRBJ2-7	-	-	TGTGCCAGCAGTTTAGCGGAGGACTACGAGCAGTACTTC	CASSLAEDYEQYF
TRBV25-1	TRBJ1-1	-	few	TGTGCCAGCAGTCGACAATTGGAAGCTTTCTTT	CASSRQLEAFF
TRBV18	TRBJ2-6	-	-	TGTGCCAGCTCACCAAGGCGGAGTTCCTCCCGTTTGGCTGGGGCCAACGTCCTGACTTTC	CASSPRRSSSRLAGANVLTF
TRBV9	TRBJ2-7	TRBD1	-	TGTGCCAGCAGCGCCGGACAGGGAACAGGCGAGCAGTACTTC	CASSAGQGTGEQYF
TRBV27	TRBJ2-1	TRBD1	few	TGTGCCAGCAGCACCGGGACAGGGGAGTCCTACAATGAGCAGTTCTTC	CASSTGTGESYNEQFF
TRBV5-1	TRBJ2-1	TRBD2	-	TGCGCCAGCAGCTCCTTAGCGGGCCCCAACAATGAGCAGTTCTTC	CASSSLAGPNNEQFF
TRBV6-2/TRBV6-3	TRBJ2-5	-	few	TGTGCCAGCAGTCGCGGAGGGCAAGAGACCCAGTACTTC	CASSRGGQETQYF
TRBV7-9	TRBJ1-6	TRBD1	once	TGTGCCAGCAGCCGGGGACAGGGGGGAACCTATAATTCACCCCTCCACTTT	CASSRGQGGTYNSPLHF
TRBV9	TRBJ2-5	-	-	TGTGCCAGCAGCATGACTGCGCGGGAGACCCAGTACTTC	CASSMTARETQYF
TRBV7-2	TRBJ2-1	-	-	TGTGCCAGCAGCACTCTTACTTCAGGGGTTCCTGAGCAGTTCTTC	CASSTLTSGVPEQFF
TRBV24-1	TRBJ2-1	TRBD2	-	TGTGCCACTGGGACTAGCGGGGGAGGTAGGGAGCAGTTCTTC	CATGTSGGGREQFF
TRBV11-2	TRBJ2-7	TRBD1	-	TGTGCCAGCAGCTTAGTGGGAGCACAGGGGGAACAGTACTTC	CASSLVGAQGEQYF
TRBV11-3	TRBJ2-1	-	-	TGTGCCAGCAGCTTTAGGGGCTCTTACAATGAGCAGTTCTTC	CASSFRGSYNEQFF
TRBV9	TRBJ2-7	-	-	TGTGCCAGCAGCGTAGGTGCTAGCGAGACCTACGAGCAGTACTTC	CASSVGASETYEQYF
TRBV2	TRBJ2-3	-	once	TGTGCCAGCAGTGATCAGGGGGGCCCAGATACGCAGTATTTT	CASSDQGGPDTQYF
TRBV28	TRBJ2-1	-	-	TGTGCCAGCAGGAGCGGGACATCCTACAATGAGCAGTTCTTC	CASRSGTSYNEQFF
TRBV7-9	TRBJ2-2	TRBD1	-	TGTGCCAGCAGCTCCCGCCGGCTACCGGGACAGATAGGGGCCGGGGAGCTGTTTTTT	CASSSRRLPGQIGAGELFF
TRBV7-2	TRBJ2-5	-	-	TGTGCCAGCAGCTTAGCGGGGACTGCAGCAGAGACCCAGTACTTC	CASSLAGTAAETQYF
TRBV5-1	TRBJ1-5	TRBD1	-	TGCGCCAGCAGCTTGGGCGGGACAGGGCATCAGCCCCAGCATTTT	CASSLGGTGHQPQHF
TRBV6-2/TRBV6-3	TRBJ2-1	TRBD2	-	TGTGCCAGCAGTTATAGCGGGGGATACAATGAGCAGTTCTTC	CASSYSGGYNEQFF
TRBV24-1	TRBJ2-1	-	-	TGTGCCACCAGTGATTTGCAAGGGGTCTACAATGAGCAGTTCTTC	CATSDLQGVYNEQFF
TRBV5-4	TRBJ2-7	-	-	TGTGCCAGCAGCCCCTCAAGATCCGGGACAAACTACGAGCAGTACTTC	CASSPSRSGTNYEQYF
TRBV7-3	TRBJ2-2	TRBD2	-	TGTGCCAGCAGCTTATCTGGGACTAGTGGTACCGGGGAGCTGTTTTTT	CASSLSGTSGTGELFF
TRBV7-2	TRBJ2-7	TRBD2	once	TGTGCCAGCAGCTTAGATAGCGGGATTCAATACGAGCAGTACTTC	CASSLDSGIQYEQYF
TRBV5-6	TRBJ1-4	-	-	TGTGCCAGCAGCTTGGAGGCGTTGCGGGCTGAAAAACTGTTTTTT	CASSLEALRAEKLFF
TRBV4-1	TRBJ2-1	TRBD2	-	TGCGCCAGCAGCCGACAACTAGCGGGAAATAGGAATGAGCAGTTCTTC	CASSRQLAGNRNEQFF
TRBV3-1/TRBV3-2	TRBJ1-5	-	-	TGTGCCAGCAGCCAAGGACAGAATCAGCCCCAGCATTTT	CASSQGQNQPQHF
TRBV6-6	TRBJ2-5	-	few	TGTGCCAGCAGCAGAGCCACAGGGTGGGAGACCCAGTACTTC	CASSRATGWETQYF
TRBV3-1/TRBV3-2	TRBJ2-2	TRBD1	-	TGTGCCAGCAGCCAACGAGTCACAGGGGCCGGGGAGCTGTTTTTT	CASSQRVTGAGELFF
TRBV2	TRBJ1-4	-	-	TGTGCCAGCAGTATGGGGGGGGCAACTAATGAAAAACTGTTTTTT	CASSMGGATNEKLFF
TRBV27	TRBJ1-1	-	-	TGTGCCAGCAGTTTAGGCGGGAACACTGAAGCTTTCTTT	CASSLGGNTEAFF
TRBV7-4	TRBJ2-7	TRBD2	once	TGTGCCAGCAGTGCTAGCGGGACCTCCTACGAGCAGTACTTC	CASSASGTSYEQYF
TRBV7-8	TRBJ2-2	TRBD2	-	TGTGCCAGCACGAAGGGGACTACAAACTCCGGGGAGCTGTTTTTT	CASTKGTTNSGELFF
TRBV6-5	TRBJ1-4	-	-	TGTGCCAGCAGTTTGTCGAGGCGGACTAATGAAAAACTGTTTTTT	CASSLSRRTNEKLFF
TRBV6-6	TRBJ1-5	-	-	TGTGCCAGCAGCCGGGACAATCAGCCCCAGCATTTT	CASSRDNQPQHF
TRBV5-8	TRBJ1-4	-	-	TGTGCCAGCAGCTGGGGGGAGAATGAAAAACTGTTTTTT	CASSWGENEKLFF
TRBV27	TRBJ2-2	-	once	TGTGCCAGCAGCCGTAACACCGGGGAGCTGTTTTTT	CASSRNTGELFF
TRBV3-1/TRBV3-2	TRBJ2-2	TRBD2	few	TGTGCCAGCAGCCCGACTAGCGGGAGAGGGGCCGGGGAGCTGTTTTTT	CASSPTSGRGAGELFF
TRBV13	TRBJ2-7	TRBD1	-	TGTGCCAGCAGCCTACGACAGGGTGGCAACGAGCAGTACTTC	CASSLRQGGNEQYF
TRBV6-6	TRBJ1-6	-	-	TGTGCCAGCAGTTACGAGGGGGTCTCACCCCTCCACTTT	CASSYEGVSPLHF
TRBV5-6	TRBJ2-2	TRBD2	-	TGTGCCAGCAGCTTGAGACTAGCGGGAGTTACCGGGGAGCTGTTTTTT	CASSLRLAGVTGELFF
TRBV7-3	TRBJ2-1	TRBD2	-	TGTGCCAGCAGCTTAATGGGCGGGAGCTCCAATGAGCAGTTCTTC	CASSLMGGSSNEQFF
TRBV14	TRBJ1-4	-	-	TGTGCCAGCAGCCAGGGCAGGGGACCCTCAACTAATGAAAAACTGTTTTTT	CASSQGRGPSTNEKLFF
TRBV11-2	TRBJ1-2	-	-	TGTGCCAGCAGCTTTTGGCAGGGGTGGAACTATGGCTACACCTTC	CASSFWQGWNYGYTF
TRBV2	TRBJ2-1	TRBD1	-	TGTGCCAGCAAGGGGGCAGGGGGCTATAATGAGCAGTTCTTC	CASKGAGGYNEQFF
TRBV2	TRBJ1-2	-	-	TGTGCCAGCAGTGAAGCAACTCGCGGCCTAGATGGCTACACCTTC	CASSEATRGLDGYTF
TRBV7-9	TRBJ1-3	TRBD1	-	TGTGCCAGCAGCTTAGAATGGACAGGGGGGACTGGAAACACCATATATTTT	CASSLEWTGGTGNTIYF
TRBV16	TRBJ2-7	TRBD1	-	TGTGCCAGCAGCCTCGGGACAGGGACTGGGGACGAGCAGTACTTC	CASSLGTGTGDEQYF
TRBV4-1	TRBJ2-1	-	-	TGCGCCAGCAGCCATTTTGGGGCGGATATAGGTAATGAGCAGTTCTTC	CASSHFGADIGNEQFF
TRBV19	TRBJ1-1	-	-	TGTGCCAGTAGTATCGGGAGCGTGAACACTGAAGCTTTCTTT	CASSIGSVNTEAFF
TRBV7-9	TRBJ1-5	-	-	TGTGCCAGCAGCTTAGCGCACGTGAGTCAGCCCCAGCATTTT	CASSLAHVSQPQHF
TRBV28	TRBJ2-1	TRBD2	few	TGTGCCAGCAGAGCCGGGACTAGCGGCACTAGCGGCTACAATGAGCAGTTCTTC	CASRAGTSGTSGYNEQFF
TRBV7-7	TRBJ2-1	TRBD2	-	TGTGCTAGCAGCTACCAACTAGCGGGATACTACAATGAGCAGTTCTTC	CASSYQLAGYYNEQFF
TRBV15	TRBJ2-1	TRBD1	few	TGTGCCACCAGCCCGGGACAGACTTACAATGAGCAGTTCTTC	CATSPGQTYNEQFF
TRBV4-3	TRBJ1-6	TRBD1	-	TGCGCCAGCAGCCAAGACAGGTACAGGGGAAATTCACCCCTCCACTTT	CASSQDRYRGNSPLHF
TRBV4-1	TRBJ2-2	-	few	TGCGCCAGCAGCCCACTGGGTATGAGGGAGACCGGGGAGCTGTTTTTT	CASSPLGMRETGELFF
TRBV18	TRBJ2-1	TRBD2	-	TGTGCCAGCTCACCCGGACTAGCGGGAGGCCTTAGCTCCTACAATGAGCAGTTCTTC	CASSPGLAGGLSSYNEQFF
TRBV5-1	TRBJ2-2	-	-	TGCGCCAGCAGCGACACATCTGCCGGGGAGCTGTTTTTT	CASSDTSAGELFF